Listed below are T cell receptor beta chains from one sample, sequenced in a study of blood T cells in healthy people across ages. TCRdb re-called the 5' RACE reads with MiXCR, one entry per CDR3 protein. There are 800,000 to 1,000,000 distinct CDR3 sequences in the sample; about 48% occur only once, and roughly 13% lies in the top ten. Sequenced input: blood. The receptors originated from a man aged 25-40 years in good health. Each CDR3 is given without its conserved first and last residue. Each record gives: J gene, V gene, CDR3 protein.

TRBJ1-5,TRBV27,ASRAGGTGQPQH
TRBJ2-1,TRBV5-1,ASSLEGTSGGNEQF
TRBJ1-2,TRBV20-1,SARAGLNYGYT
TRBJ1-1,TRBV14,ASSRGDRLNTEAF
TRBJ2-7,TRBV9,ASSSGQKTYEQY
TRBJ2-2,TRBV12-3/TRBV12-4,ASSRGVNTGELF
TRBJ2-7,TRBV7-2,ASSLFGLAGGTYEQY
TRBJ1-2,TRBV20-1,SASPVQGRGYT
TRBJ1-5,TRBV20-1,SALGQGESRNQPQH
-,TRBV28,ASSSSGQGGYEQY
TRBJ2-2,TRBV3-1,ASRDGGGYVGELF
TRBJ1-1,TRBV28,ASRTIVRNTEAF
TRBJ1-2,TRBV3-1,ASSRGGGGYT
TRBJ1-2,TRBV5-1,ASSSPGTENYGYT
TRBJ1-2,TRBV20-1,SARDGDLGGYT
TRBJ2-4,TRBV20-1,SARDTASGDIQY
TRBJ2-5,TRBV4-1,ASSQDTGSGAQETQY
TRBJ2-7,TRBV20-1,SARDGTGTAYYEQY
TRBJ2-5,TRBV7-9,ASSLAGQQETQY
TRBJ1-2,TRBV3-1,ASSQGYGGNYGYT
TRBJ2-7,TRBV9,ASSVGNNNYEQY
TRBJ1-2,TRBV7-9,ASSLSHSRAGGDGYT
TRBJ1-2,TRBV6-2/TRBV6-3,ASRPTNYGYT
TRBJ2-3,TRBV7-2,ASSLAGAHTDTQY
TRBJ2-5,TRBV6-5,GTGREETRY
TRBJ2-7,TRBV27,ASSSIQGTYEQY
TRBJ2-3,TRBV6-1,ASSDQAGTSGGKSTDTQY
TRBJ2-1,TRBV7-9,ASSPAGVYNEQF
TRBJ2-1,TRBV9,ASSVLSNNEQF
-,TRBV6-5,ASSHGAWASGGAWYEQY
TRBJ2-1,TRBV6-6,ASSYPIKGDEQF
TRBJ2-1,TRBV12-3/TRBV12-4,ASSFSGGARNEQF
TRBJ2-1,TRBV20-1,SARLAEQF
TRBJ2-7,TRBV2,ASRQQGYEQY
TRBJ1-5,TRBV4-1,ASSDGSYYQPQH
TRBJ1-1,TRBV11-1,ASMREGSMNTEAF
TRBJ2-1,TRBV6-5,ASSDATSRYEQF
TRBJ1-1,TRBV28,ASSFGGLNTEAF
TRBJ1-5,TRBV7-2,ASSLGPGEVPQH
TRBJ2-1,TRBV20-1,SATDGPSYNEQF
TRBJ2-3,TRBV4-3,ASSQEEGLPGTQY
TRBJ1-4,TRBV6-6,ASIPPNEKLF
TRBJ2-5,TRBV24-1,ATRATGQETQY
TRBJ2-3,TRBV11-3,ASSLDYGGAFNTQY
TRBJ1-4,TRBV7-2,ASSSDRGGEKLF
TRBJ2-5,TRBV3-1,ASSSKDRNNEQY
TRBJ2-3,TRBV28,ASSSGTSGGRLTTDTQY
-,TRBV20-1,SARKETGTSGGAVYLENEQY
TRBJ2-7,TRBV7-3,ASSLYGGVNEQY
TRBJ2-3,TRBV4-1,ASSQAGGADTQY
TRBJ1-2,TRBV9,ASSAEHYTASGYT
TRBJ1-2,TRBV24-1,ATSDRQGLGYT
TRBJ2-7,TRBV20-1,SADSGRAVTYEQY